These 2 T cell receptor beta chains were sequenced from one sample in a study of Ad26.COV2.S vaccination and SARS-CoV-2 variants. Libraries were prepared by immunoSEQ multiplex PCR; TCRdb keeps only in-frame clonotypes and omits some of them. The data show some 320,000 clones, roughly 84% seen once. Documented treatment: about 20 received Ad26.COV2.S at low or high dose, single or two shots; several received placebo; per-sample allocation not given. Each sample was drawn 63 days after the first injection (of vaccine or placebo). Sequenced material: peripheral blood, taken in a trial of Ad26.COV2.S vaccine versus placebo. The origin of the receptors is a person between 18 and 60 years old who received the Ad26.COV2.S COVID-19 vaccine or a placebo.

The V gene is TRBV18, the J gene TRBJ1-1; tentatively, D is TRBD1 (5 bases). Germline CDR1 reads KGHSH; CDR2 reads LQKENI. V gave up 4 bases and J gave up 8 bases, with 11 bases separating them. The CDR3 runs 12 residues. CDR3 in amino acids: CASSHLTGEAFF. The CDR3 nucleotides are TGTGCCAGCTCACACTTAACAGGCGAAGCTTTCTTT.

This chain joins TRBV18 and TRBJ1-5; D is possibly TRBD1 (6 bases). V was shortened by 3 bases and J by 4 bases, with 22 bases between the two germline ends. The germline V gene has CDR1 KGHSH and CDR2 LQKENI. This CDR3 has 18 residues. DNA of the CDR3: TGTGCCAGCTCACCGCGACGGACAGATCCCATCAGGAATCAGCCCCAGCATTTT. Translated, it gives CASSPRRTDPIRNQPQHF.